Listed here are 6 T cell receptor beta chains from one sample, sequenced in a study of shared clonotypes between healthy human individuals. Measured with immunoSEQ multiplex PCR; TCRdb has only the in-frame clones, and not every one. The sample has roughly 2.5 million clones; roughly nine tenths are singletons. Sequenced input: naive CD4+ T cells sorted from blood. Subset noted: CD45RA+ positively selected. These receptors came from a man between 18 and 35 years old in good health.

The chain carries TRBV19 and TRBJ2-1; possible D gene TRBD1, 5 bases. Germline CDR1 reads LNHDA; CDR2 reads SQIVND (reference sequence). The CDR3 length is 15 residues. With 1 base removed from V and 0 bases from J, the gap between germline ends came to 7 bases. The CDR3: CASSIGQRSYNEQFF. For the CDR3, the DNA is TGTGCCAGTAGTATAGGACAGCGCTCCTACAATGAGCAGTTCTTC.

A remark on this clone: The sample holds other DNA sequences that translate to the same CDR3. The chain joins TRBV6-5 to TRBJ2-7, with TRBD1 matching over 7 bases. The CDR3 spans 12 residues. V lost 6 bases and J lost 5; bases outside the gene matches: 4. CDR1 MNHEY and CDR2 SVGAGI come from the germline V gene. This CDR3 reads CASSRTGDEQYF. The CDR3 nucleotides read TGTGCCAGCAGCCGTACAGGGGACGAGCAGTACTTC.

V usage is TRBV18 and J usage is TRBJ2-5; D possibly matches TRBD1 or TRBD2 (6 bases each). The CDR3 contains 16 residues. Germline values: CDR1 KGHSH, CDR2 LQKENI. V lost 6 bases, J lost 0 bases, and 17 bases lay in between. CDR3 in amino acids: CASSPPLRGDQETQYF. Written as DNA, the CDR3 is TGTGCCAGCTCCCCTCCCCTAAGGGGGGACCAAGAGACCCAGTACTTC. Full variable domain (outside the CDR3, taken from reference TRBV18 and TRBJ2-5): NAGVMQNPRHLVRRRGQEARLRCSPMKGHSHVYWYRQLPEEGLKFMVYLQKENIIDESGMPKERFSAEFPKEGPSILRIQQVVRGDSAAYFCASSPPLRGDQETQYFGPGTRLLVL.

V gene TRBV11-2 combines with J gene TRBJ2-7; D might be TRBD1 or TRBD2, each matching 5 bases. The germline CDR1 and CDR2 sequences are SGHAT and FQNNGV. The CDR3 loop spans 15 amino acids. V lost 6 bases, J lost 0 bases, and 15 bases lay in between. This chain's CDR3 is CASSFKGTDSYEQYF. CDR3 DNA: TGTGCCAGCAGTTTCAAAGGGACGGACTCCTACGAGCAGTACTTC.

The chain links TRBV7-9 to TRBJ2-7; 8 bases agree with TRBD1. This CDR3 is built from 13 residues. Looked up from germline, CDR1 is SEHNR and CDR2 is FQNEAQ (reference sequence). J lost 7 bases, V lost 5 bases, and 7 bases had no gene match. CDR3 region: CASSTQGAQEQYF. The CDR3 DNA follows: TGTGCCAGCAGCACCCAGGGGGCGCAAGAGCAGTACTTC.

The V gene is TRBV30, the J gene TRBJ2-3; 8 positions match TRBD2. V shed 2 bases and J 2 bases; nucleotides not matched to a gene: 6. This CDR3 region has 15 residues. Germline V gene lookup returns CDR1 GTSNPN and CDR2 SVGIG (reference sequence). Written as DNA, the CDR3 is TGTGCCTGGAGTCGGGGGGGTGTGATCACAGATACGCAGTATTTT. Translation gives CAWSRGGVITDTQYF.